This T cell receptor beta chain was obtained from a study of T cell clonality in common variable immunodeficiency. Germline CDR1 MNHEY, CDR2 SVGEGT. This CDR3 spans 14 amino acids. The V and J ends lost 2 bases and 8 bases, in that order; junction bases with no gene match: 4. This clone was seen repeatedly, ten times or more. The CDR3 is cut off 3 residues early in the read; its end comes from the germline J gene. Data came from immunoSEQ multiplex PCR; TCRdb stores just in-frame clones and leaves some out. The sample counts tens of thousands of clones, none seen once; the ten largest own more than 10%.

V and J are TRBV6-2 or TRBV6-3 and TRBJ2-1; 9 bases agree with TRBD1. The receptor comes from a person aged 18 to 69 in good health. Input material: peripheral blood mononuclear cells. CDR3 residues: CASSYGQGYYEQFF. Partial CDR3 DNA: TGTGCCAGCAGTTACGGACAGGGGTACTATGAG.